This T cell receptor (beta chain) came from a study of T cell changes during pregnancy in multiple sclerosis. Here immunoSEQ multiplex PCR was the method, and the copy in TCRdb shows in-frame clones only, minus some. Of roughly 17,000 clones listed, 85% to 90% are singletons. Deletions cut 1 base from V and 7 bases from J, with 8 bases between. The germline CDR1 and CDR2 sequences are MNHEY and SMNVEV (reference sequence). There are 13 residues in the CDR3. Sequenced material: CD8+ T cells from peripheral blood mononuclear cells, taken after pregnancy. The chain links TRBV27 to TRBJ1-5; D is uncertain. This receptor was taken from a female donor with multiple sclerosis, enrolled in a pregnancy study. The DNA of the CDR3 is TGTGCCAGCAGTTTATGGATGGGCCAGCCCCAGCATTTT. Residues: CASSLWMGQPQHF.